One and the same sample provided the 15 T cell receptor beta chains below, sequenced in a study of monozygotic twins with inflammatory bowel disease. TCRdb reanalyzed the 5' RACE reads, giving one entry per CDR3 protein sequence and no DNA. This table lists roughly 200,000 distinct CDR3 sequences. Sequenced sample: blood. Receptors were obtained from a human donor with ulcerative colitis or Crohn's disease, or a healthy co-twin of an affected twin (not recorded which).

The rearrangement links TRBV5-1 to TRBJ2-2; absent DNA, TCRdb's TRBD1 call cannot be checked. Germline CDR1 reads SGHRS; CDR2 reads YFSETQ. CDR3 size: 17 residues. The CDR3 region is CASSLAGTGGIAGELFF.

The chain links TRBV10-3 to TRBJ2-5. Germline V gene lookup returns CDR1 ENHRY and CDR2 SYGVKD. The CDR3 covers 13 residues. The CDR3 region is CAISASVVETQYF.

V is TRBV4-3 and J is TRBJ2-5; TCRdb indicates TRBD2, and absent DNA this call remains unverified. CDR1 and CDR2 from the germline V gene are LGHNA and YSLEER. The CDR3 is made up of 13 amino acids. This CDR3 is CASSQGLLKTQYF.

This chain uses TRBV7-9 with TRBJ2-7; the TCRdb call, TRBD1, lacks DNA for checking. The CDR3 has 14 amino acids. The V gene's germline CDR1 is SEHNR and CDR2 FQNEAQ (reference sequence). CDR3 residues: CASSSGQQTIVQYF.

This chain uses TRBV28 with TRBJ2-3; TCRdb's D call, TRBD2, is unchecked because there is no DNA. The germline V gene has CDR1 MDHEN and CDR2 SYDVKM. There are 15 residues in the CDR3. The CDR3 loop is CASSSGRGPTDTQYF.

The J gene is TRBJ2-1, the V gene TRBV5-1; TCRdb names TRBD1, which stays unverified in the absence of DNA. The CDR3 is 14 amino acids. CDR1 SGHRS and CDR2 YFSETQ come from the germline V gene. The CDR3 protein is CASSIHGGPNEQFF.

This chain joins TRBV11-2 and TRBJ1-6; absent DNA, TCRdb's TRBD1 call cannot be checked. CDR3 length: 13 residues. From germline, CDR1 is SGHAT and CDR2 FQNNGV. The CDR3 loop reads CASSPQGGSPLHF.

The CDR3 sequence: CASSLAAFETQYF. The V gene is TRBV5-1, the J gene TRBJ2-5. Germline assignment: CDR1 SGHRS and CDR2 YFSETQ. The CDR3 is made up of 13 amino acids.

This CDR3 reads CASSSQTSGTGMNTEAFF. The chain carries TRBV5-1 and TRBJ1-1; with no DNA, the TCRdb D assignment of TRBD1 cannot be verified. Germline V lookup: CDR1 SGHRS, CDR2 YFSETQ. The CDR3 length is 18 residues.

J is TRBJ1-6 and V is TRBV6-5; TCRdb proposes TRBD1, but this gene call is untestable without DNA. Germline V gene sequence: CDR1 MNHEY, CDR2 SVGAGI. The CDR3 covers 15 residues. CDR3 protein: CASSYSTQGDSPLHF.

The gene calls are TRBV28 and TRBJ2-3. This CDR3 has 15 residues. CDR1 and CDR2 from the germline V gene are MDHEN and SYDVKM. CDR3 amino acids: CASRVQLLSTDTQYF.

The rearrangement uses TRBV24-1 and TRBJ2-1. Per germline, CDR1 KGHDR and CDR2 SFDVKD. The CDR3 consists of 12 residues. CDR3 region: CATSDWVNEQFF.

The V gene is TRBV7-9, the J gene TRBJ2-1; TCRdb returns TRBD2, unconfirmable since there is no DNA. The germline CDR1 and CDR2 sequences are SEHNR and FQNEAQ (reference sequence). The CDR3 spans 17 residues. CDR3 in amino acids: CASSPNLLAGGYNEQFF.

This sequence joins TRBV7-9 and TRBJ2-1; the TCRdb D gene call, TRBD2, has no DNA to confirm it. The CDR3 loop spans 17 amino acids. Germline-derived CDR1 and CDR2 are SEHNR and FQNEAQ (reference sequence). Here the CDR3 reads CASSPGLAGGMYNEQFF.

This chain links TRBV7-6 with TRBJ2-3; TCRdb lists TRBD2, though no DNA is available to test this call. This CDR3 contains 18 residues. The germline V gene has CDR1 SGHVS and CDR2 FNYEAQ. CDR3 amino acids: CASSSRWEAGAFGDTQYF.